This T cell receptor (beta chain) was found in a study of blood T cell repertoires in COVID-19. Looking at the study overall: The United States, Italy and Spain supplied acute and convalescent COVID-19 samples.

Seattle-derived patients entered the study during active infection and were followed longitudinally. Germline V CDR1 and CDR2: MNHEY, SVGAGI. V shed 2 bases and J shed 5 bases, with 9 bases lying between them. CDR3 size: 13 residues. Original handling: By means of reference gene primer amplification, nucleated cell counts were estimated. Repertoires were generated with immunoSEQ multiplex PCR, while TCRdb's copy carries only in-frame clones and drops some. V, J and clone size were drawn from that table, and D and trimming were deduced from the DNA. The sample contains approximately 140,000 clones, 80% to 85% of which appear only once.

The chain couples TRBV6-5 to TRBJ1-1, with D perhaps TRBD1 (5 bases). This TCR came from a man aged 25 to 45 with COVID-19, enrolled during active disease. The sequenced sample was peripheral blood. Here the CDR3 DNA reads TGTGCCAGCAGTTACGGGGGGACGACTGAAGCTTTCTTT. Translated: CASSYGGTTEAFF.